The rows below give T cell receptor beta chains drawn from one sample of a study of identifying expanded T cells in peripheral blood. Data came from immunoSEQ multiplex PCR; TCRdb stores just in-frame clones and leaves some out. The repertoire holds about 85,000 clones, with 70% to 90% as singletons. The sequenced sample consisted of blood. These receptor sequences come from a person between 18 and 70 years old in good health. The conserved cysteine and the conserved F or W are not part of the CDR3 here. The order of the fields is CDR3 protein, V gene, clone size, J gene. Where a row states a size, it is once, few, many or the class of an expanded clone; other rows omit it.

ASSLLSGLNEQY,TRBV27,-,TRBJ2-7
ASSYPQRASGDPTYEQY,TRBV7-8,-,TRBJ2-7
ASSVDPGGYNEQF,TRBV9,-,TRBJ2-1
ASSLASGGLYNEQF,TRBV5-1,-,TRBJ2-1
ASSQDWRNTDTQY,TRBV4-3,-,TRBJ2-3
SVAWDISGAF,TRBV29-1,-,TRBJ1-1
ASSSGTGSPLH,TRBV7-2,-,TRBJ1-6
ASGDIQGSGTQY,TRBV2,-,TRBJ2-3
ASSAGTGVGYSGANVLT,TRBV5-4,-,TRBJ2-6
ASIADRAPGKLF,TRBV19,-,TRBJ1-4
ASNKHWTDNTEAF,TRBV21-1,once,TRBJ1-1
ASSPAQGLWETQY,TRBV5-6,-,TRBJ2-5
ASSFTGAKLSSYNEQF,TRBV28,-,TRBJ2-1
ASSESNLVGGAAGFQPQH,TRBV10-1,-,TRBJ1-5
ASSIDTGGNSPLH,TRBV19,-,TRBJ1-6
ASSSDARSGTQY,TRBV7-2,-,TRBJ2-5
ASTGGYRDTGELF,TRBV7-9,-,TRBJ2-2
ASSQDGTLGSSYNSPLH,TRBV4-3,once,TRBJ1-6
SARAEESYT,TRBV20-1,-,TRBJ1-2
ASSFARLRSSYNSPLH,TRBV12-1,-,TRBJ1-6
ASSWGGTDTGELF,TRBV27,-,TRBJ2-2
ASSYSGGNQPQH,TRBV6-5,few,TRBJ1-5
ASSLPGGVLAEQY,TRBV7-2,-,TRBJ2-7
ASSPRLEGTQY,TRBV13,-,TRBJ2-3
ASSITRASGDSTDTQY,TRBV19,-,TRBJ2-3
ASNLATPSYNEQF,TRBV6-6,once,TRBJ2-1
ATSSPQGSLATDTQY,TRBV15,-,TRBJ2-3
SVEGSLGTEAF,TRBV29-1,once,TRBJ1-1
ASSLDHGRYNEQF,TRBV11-3,-,TRBJ2-1
ASSMATEWNGYT,TRBV28,-,TRBJ1-2
ASSLYQGLNTEAF,TRBV7-9,-,TRBJ1-1
ASRGDYGYT,TRBV19,-,TRBJ1-2
ASSQDAGGSINQPQH,TRBV4-3,-,TRBJ1-5
ASRGGSTENTEAF,TRBV28,-,TRBJ1-1
ASSPGDTIMTGELF,TRBV7-8,-,TRBJ2-2
ASNPPRYQETQY,TRBV21-1,-,TRBJ2-5
ASRPGANTGELF,TRBV28,-,TRBJ2-2
ASKGTVTSYNSPLH,TRBV4-1,once,TRBJ1-6
ACRLAGGSRDTQY,TRBV30,-,TRBJ2-3
ASSLGRSTDTQY,TRBV6-5,-,TRBJ2-3
ASSPRVGRTDTQY,TRBV5-4,-,TRBJ2-3
ASSFFSGSVYEQY,TRBV27,-,TRBJ2-7
ASSLVPDSNQPQH,TRBV7-2,-,TRBJ1-5
ASSRSEAKNIQY,TRBV27,-,TRBJ2-4
ASSGGAGADTQY,TRBV10-2,-,TRBJ2-3
ASSVGVGDTQY,TRBV10-1,-,TRBJ2-3
ASSSRWGGTNTEAF,TRBV5-6,-,TRBJ1-1
APPVERNRWGNTIY,TRBV10-3,once,TRBJ1-3
ASSESFEQY,TRBV2,-,TRBJ2-7
ASSSNTYNEQF,TRBV11-3,-,TRBJ2-1
ATARPWTGELF,TRBV28,once,TRBJ2-2
ASRGQPLVAEQY,TRBV19,-,TRBJ2-7
ASSLASGYVSEQF,TRBV5-4,-,TRBJ2-1